A selection of T cell receptor beta chains follows, all from one sample in a study of Graves' ophthalmopathy and Graves' hyperthyroidism. TCRdb redid the calling of the multiplex PCR reads with MiXCR, one entry per CDR3 protein. The sample has over 500,000 distinct CDR3 sequences, 20% to 25% seen once. The sample was peripheral blood. These receptors originate from a woman under 30 with stable Graves' hyperthyroidism. Some clones in this sample may be carry-over from other donors' samples. Both conserved end residues are part of each CDR3. Fields, in order: V gene, D gene, clone size, J gene, CDR3 DNA, CDR3 protein. A D gene is named only where the DNA matches it firmly. For some rows the clone size is stated as once, few or many, or as a class when expanded; others skip it.

v_call: TRBV11-1
d_call: TRBD1
clone_size: many
j_call: TRBJ2-5
cdr3_nt: TGTGCCAGCAGCCCCCGGACAGGGCCGTACCCTACTTGGGAGACCCAGTACTTC
cdr3_aa: CASSPRTGPYPTWETQYF

v_call: TRBV24-1
d_call: TRBD2
clone_size: many
j_call: TRBJ2-7
cdr3_nt: TGTGCCACCAGTGATTTCGAGCCTCGGGGGGGACGGACCTACGAGCAGTACTTC
cdr3_aa: CATSDFEPRGGRTYEQYF

v_call: TRBV6-1
d_call: NA
clone_size: many
j_call: TRBJ1-5
cdr3_nt: TGTGCCAGCAGTGATCTAGGGATTCAGCCCCAGCATTTT
cdr3_aa: CASSDLGIQPQHF

v_call: TRBV18
d_call: TRBD1
clone_size: few
j_call: TRBJ1-1
cdr3_nt: TGTGCCAGCTCCCCCTTTCGGACAGGGGATACTGAAGCTTTCTTT
cdr3_aa: CASSPFRTGDTEAFF

v_call: TRBV6-1
d_call: NA
clone_size: many
j_call: TRBJ1-2
cdr3_nt: TGTGCCAGCAGTGAAGACAGGGTTCTATATGGCTACACCTTC
cdr3_aa: CASSEDRVLYGYTF

v_call: TRBV7-2
d_call: TRBD2
clone_size: NA
j_call: TRBJ2-5
cdr3_nt: TGTGCCAGCAGCTCTGGACTAGCGGGAGGGCGGGGGACCCAGTACTTC
cdr3_aa: CASSSGLAGGRGTQYF

v_call: TRBV11-2
d_call: NA
clone_size: once
j_call: TRBJ1-1
cdr3_nt: TGTGCCAGCAGCTCCCAGCCCGAAGCTTTCTTT
cdr3_aa: CASSSQPEAFF

v_call: TRBV20-1
d_call: TRBD1
clone_size: NA
j_call: TRBJ2-7
cdr3_nt: TGCAGTGCCGCGACAGGGGGGGGCTACGAGCAGTACTTC
cdr3_aa: CSAATGGGYEQYF

v_call: TRBV6-1
d_call: NA
clone_size: NA
j_call: TRBJ2-2
cdr3_nt: TGTGCCAGCGAGGGAGTTAACACCGGGGAGCTGTTTTTT
cdr3_aa: CASEGVNTGELFF

v_call: TRBV5-5
d_call: NA
clone_size: many
j_call: TRBJ2-5
cdr3_nt: TGTGCCAGCAGCTTGGAAGGGCTGGGAGAGACCCAGTACTTC
cdr3_aa: CASSLEGLGETQYF

v_call: TRBV5-1
d_call: NA
clone_size: NA
j_call: TRBJ1-1
cdr3_nt: TGCGCCAGCAGCTTTACAGGGAGGGGGACTGAAGCTTTCTTT
cdr3_aa: CASSFTGRGTEAFF

v_call: TRBV6-1
d_call: NA
clone_size: few
j_call: TRBJ1-1
cdr3_nt: TGTGCCAGCAAGGGGGGGGCGGCTGAAGCTTTCTTT
cdr3_aa: CASKGGAAEAFF

v_call: TRBV12-3/TRBV12-4
d_call: NA
clone_size: many
j_call: TRBJ1-5
cdr3_nt: TGTGCCAGCAGTTTAGCTGTGCAGCCCCAGCATTTT
cdr3_aa: CASSLAVQPQHF

v_call: TRBV29-1
d_call: NA
clone_size: many
j_call: TRBJ2-2
cdr3_nt: TGCAGCGGAGACAGTAACACCGGGGAGCTGTTTTTT
cdr3_aa: CSGDSNTGELFF

v_call: TRBV20-1
d_call: TRBD1
clone_size: few
j_call: TRBJ1-6
cdr3_nt: TGCAGTGCTAGAGATTTGTTCAGCGACCCCACAGGGGGAGTCTCACCCCTCCACTTT
cdr3_aa: CSARDLFSDPTGGVSPLHF

v_call: TRBV2
d_call: NA
clone_size: few
j_call: TRBJ2-5
cdr3_nt: TGTGCCAGCAGCCAAGAACCCCGTTTTGGGGAGACCCAGTACTTC
cdr3_aa: CASSQEPRFGETQYF

v_call: TRBV18
d_call: NA
clone_size: many
j_call: TRBJ2-7
cdr3_nt: TGTGCCAGCTCACCGACCCCGGCAGGCTCCTCCTACGAGCAGTACTTC
cdr3_aa: CASSPTPAGSSYEQYF

v_call: TRBV6-1
d_call: NA
clone_size: NA
j_call: TRBJ1-1
cdr3_nt: TGTGCCAGCAGTGAGACTGTGATGACTGAAGCTTTCTTT
cdr3_aa: CASSETVMTEAFF

v_call: TRBV28
d_call: TRBD2
clone_size: many
j_call: TRBJ2-7
cdr3_nt: TGTGCCAGCAGGGGAGGGAGCGTCCCCTACGAGCAGTACTTC
cdr3_aa: CASRGGSVPYEQYF

v_call: TRBV10-3
d_call: NA
clone_size: many
j_call: TRBJ1-2
cdr3_nt: TGTGCCATCAGTTCGGACGGGCCTAACTATGGCTACACCTTC
cdr3_aa: CAISSDGPNYGYTF

v_call: TRBV5-1
d_call: TRBD1
clone_size: many
j_call: TRBJ2-7
cdr3_nt: TGCGCCAGCAGTCCAACAGGGGACTCCTACGAGCAGTACTTC
cdr3_aa: CASSPTGDSYEQYF

v_call: TRBV18
d_call: TRBD1
clone_size: many
j_call: TRBJ1-2
cdr3_nt: TGTGCCAGCGATTACGGACAGGACTATGGCTACACCTTC
cdr3_aa: CASDYGQDYGYTF

v_call: TRBV15
d_call: NA
clone_size: many
j_call: TRBJ2-2
cdr3_nt: TGTGCCACCAGCAAGTTTCTCGGGGCGAACACCGGGGAGCTGTTTTTT
cdr3_aa: CATSKFLGANTGELFF

v_call: TRBV30
d_call: TRBD1
clone_size: NA
j_call: TRBJ1-2
cdr3_nt: TGTGCCTGGCCACGGACAGGGGACGGCTACACCTTC
cdr3_aa: CAWPRTGDGYTF

v_call: TRBV5-1
d_call: TRBD1
clone_size: NA
j_call: TRBJ1-6
cdr3_nt: TGCGCCAGCAGCTTAGATGACAGGGGAATTTCACCCCTCCACTTT
cdr3_aa: CASSLDDRGISPLHF

v_call: TRBV6-1
d_call: NA
clone_size: many
j_call: TRBJ2-7
cdr3_nt: TGTGCCAGCAGTGAAATAGGAGGGAACGAGCAGTACTTC
cdr3_aa: CASSEIGGNEQYF

v_call: TRBV30
d_call: NA
clone_size: many
j_call: TRBJ2-7
cdr3_nt: TGTGCCTGGAGGGGGGCAGGGGAGCAGTACTTC
cdr3_aa: CAWRGAGEQYF

v_call: TRBV6-1
d_call: NA
clone_size: NA
j_call: TRBJ1-1
cdr3_nt: TGTGCCAGCAGTGAACACGGGCTCGAGAGGGGCACTGAAGCTTTCTTT
cdr3_aa: CASSEHGLERGTEAFF

v_call: TRBV7-6
d_call: NA
clone_size: NA
j_call: TRBJ1-1
cdr3_nt: TGTGCCAGCAGCTCCCTGGGGGGGTTGTTCACTGAAGCTTTCTTT
cdr3_aa: CASSSLGGLFTEAFF

v_call: TRBV10-3
d_call: NA
clone_size: few
j_call: TRBJ1-2
cdr3_nt: TGTGCCATCAGTGAGGACAGTTCGTCTGGCTACACCTTC
cdr3_aa: CAISEDSSSGYTF

v_call: TRBV12-3/TRBV12-4
d_call: NA
clone_size: many
j_call: TRBJ2-7
cdr3_nt: TGTGCCAGCAGTTTAGGTGTGAACGCCTACGAGCAGTACTTC
cdr3_aa: CASSLGVNAYEQYF

v_call: TRBV12-3/TRBV12-4
d_call: NA
clone_size: NA
j_call: TRBJ1-2
cdr3_nt: TGTGCCAGCAGTGCCAAGCACAGGGATGGAGGCTACACCTTC
cdr3_aa: CASSAKHRDGGYTF

v_call: TRBV6-2/TRBV6-3
d_call: NA
clone_size: many
j_call: TRBJ2-5
cdr3_nt: TGTGCCAGCAGTTACTTCACCGGGACATTGGGGGCCCAGTACTTC
cdr3_aa: CASSYFTGTLGAQYF

v_call: TRBV20-1
d_call: TRBD1
clone_size: many
j_call: TRBJ1-1
cdr3_nt: TGCAGTGCGATGGCAGGGGGGAACACTGAAGCTTTCTTT
cdr3_aa: CSAMAGGNTEAFF

v_call: TRBV12-3/TRBV12-4
d_call: NA
clone_size: few
j_call: TRBJ1-2
cdr3_nt: TGTGCCAGCAGATCTCGACGGATCAACTATGGCTACACCTTC
cdr3_aa: CASRSRRINYGYTF